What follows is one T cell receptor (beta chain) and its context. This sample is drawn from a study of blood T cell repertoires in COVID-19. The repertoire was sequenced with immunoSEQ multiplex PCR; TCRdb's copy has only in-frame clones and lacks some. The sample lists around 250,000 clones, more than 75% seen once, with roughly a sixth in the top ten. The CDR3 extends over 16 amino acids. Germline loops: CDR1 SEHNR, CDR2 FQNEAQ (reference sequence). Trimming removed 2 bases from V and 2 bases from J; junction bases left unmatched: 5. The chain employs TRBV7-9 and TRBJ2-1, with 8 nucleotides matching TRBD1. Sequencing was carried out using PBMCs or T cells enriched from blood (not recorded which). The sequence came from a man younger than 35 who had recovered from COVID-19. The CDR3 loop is CASSLNRGLTYNEQFF. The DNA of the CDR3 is TGTGCCAGCAGCTTAAACAGGGGGTTAACCTACAATGAGCAGTTCTTC.